This paragraph covers one T cell receptor beta chain sequence. Its antigen is still unknown. These data originate in a study of vaccination and CD4 T cells after COVID-19. Indicated treatment: roughly 10-day PBMC culture with coronavirus spike peptide pools or control peptides (ViraFEST assay). V was shortened by 6 bases and J by 5 bases, with 16 bases between the two germline ends. The CDR3 has 15 residues. Germline V CDR1 and CDR2: MNHNS, SASEGT. Sequenced with the Oncomine TCR Beta short-read assay was DNA taken from cultured CD4+ T cells. Genomic DNA was drawn out of CD4+ T cells grown in culture. TCRdb reanalysed the PCR reads using MiXCR and keeps one entry per CDR3 protein. The sample yields fewer than 15,000 distinct CDR3 sequences, about 31% seen once.

The chain recombines TRBV6-1 with TRBJ1-4; D gene uncertain. The specimen sequenced was cultured CD4+ T cells from blood. This receptor was taken from a human donor with COVID-19. The CDR3 sequence is CASSTRPGRNEKLFF. The CDR3 DNA reads TGTGCCAGCAGCACACGGCCTGGAAGAAATGAAAAACTGTTTTTT.